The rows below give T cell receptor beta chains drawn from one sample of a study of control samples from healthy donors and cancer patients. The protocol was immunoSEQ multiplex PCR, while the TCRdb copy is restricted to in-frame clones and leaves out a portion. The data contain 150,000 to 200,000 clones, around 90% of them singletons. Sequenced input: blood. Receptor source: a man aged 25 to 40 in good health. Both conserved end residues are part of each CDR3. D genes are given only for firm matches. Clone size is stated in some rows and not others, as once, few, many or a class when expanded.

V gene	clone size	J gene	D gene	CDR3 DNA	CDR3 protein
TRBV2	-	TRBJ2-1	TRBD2	TGTGCCAGCAGAACGGGACTAGACTTCTACAATGAGCAGTTCTTC	CASRTGLDFYNEQFF
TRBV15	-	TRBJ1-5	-	TGTGCCACCAGCAGAGTCAGAGGGGGTCAGCCCCAGCATTTT	CATSRVRGGQPQHF
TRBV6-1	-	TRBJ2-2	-	TGTGCCAGCAGTGAAGCGAAGCCCGGGGAGCTGTTTTTT	CASSEAKPGELFF
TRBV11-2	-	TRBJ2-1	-	TGTGCCAGCAGCTTAGGTTATGGCAATGAGCAGTTCTTC	CASSLGYGNEQFF
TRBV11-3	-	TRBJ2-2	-	TGTGCCAGCAGTCCCGCCTTTCAAATCACCGGGGAGCTGTTTTTT	CASSPAFQITGELFF
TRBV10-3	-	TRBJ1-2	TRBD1	TGTGCCATCAGTGACAGGGGGGATGGCTACACCTTC	CAISDRGDGYTF
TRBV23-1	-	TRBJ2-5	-	TGCGCCAGCAGTAAGGGTTCACGAGGGTTGGCGGAACGACAAGAGACCCAGTACTTC	CASSKGSRGLAERQETQYF
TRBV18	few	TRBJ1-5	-	TGTGCCAGCTCACCAGGGGTTTCGGGCAATCAGCCCCAGCATTTT	CASSPGVSGNQPQHF
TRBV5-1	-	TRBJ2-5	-	TGCGCCAGCAGCGCGGCGCCAGGACTTCAAGAGACCCAGTACTTC	CASSAAPGLQETQYF
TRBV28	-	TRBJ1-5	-	TGTGCCAGCAGTTTAGACATATCAGGAAATCAGCCCCAGCATTTT	CASSLDISGNQPQHF
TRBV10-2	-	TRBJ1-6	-	TGCGCCAGCAGTGAGGGGGGGGGGGATAATTCACCCCTCCACTTT	CASSEGGGDNSPLHF
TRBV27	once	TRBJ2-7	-	TGTGCCAGCGGAAGGGACGGTGGATCCTACGAGCAGTACTTC	CASGRDGGSYEQYF
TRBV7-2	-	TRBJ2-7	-	TGTGCCAGCAGCTTAGTCCCCTGGGGGGTGTGGGAGCAGTACTTC	CASSLVPWGVWEQYF
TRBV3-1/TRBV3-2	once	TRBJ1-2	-	TGTGCCAGCAGCCAAGGGGTTGGCTACACCTTC	CASSQGVGYTF
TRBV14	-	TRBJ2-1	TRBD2	TGTGCCAGCAGCCTAGGACTAGCGGGGGTTAAGAATGAGCAGTTCTTC	CASSLGLAGVKNEQFF
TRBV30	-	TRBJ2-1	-	TGTGCCTCCTGGTTTTACAATGAGCAGTTCTTC	CASWFYNEQFF
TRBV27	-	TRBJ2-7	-	TGTGCCAGCAGTTTATCGGGGGGTTTGGAATCCTACGAGCAGTACTTC	CASSLSGGLESYEQYF
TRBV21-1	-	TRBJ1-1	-	TGTGCCAGCAGCAAAAAAGCCCGGGGTTTCCTTGTTACTGAAGCTTTCTTT	CASSKKARGFLVTEAFF
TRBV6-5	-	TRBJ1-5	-	TGTGCCAGCAGAAGGGGAGATGGGGGCAATCAGCCCCAGCATTTT	CASRRGDGGNQPQHF
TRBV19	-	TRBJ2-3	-	TGTGCCAGTAGTCGGGGGGCGAGAGATACGCAGTATTTT	CASSRGARDTQYF
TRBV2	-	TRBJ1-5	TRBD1	TGTGCCAGCAGCACAGGGGGAAACCAGCCCCAGCATTTT	CASSTGGNQPQHF
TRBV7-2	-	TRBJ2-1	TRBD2	TGTGCCAGCAGCCGACTAGCGCGGAATGAGCAGTTCTTC	CASSRLARNEQFF
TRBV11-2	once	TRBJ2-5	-	TGTGCCAGCAGCTTAGATCGGGAGACCCAGTACTTC	CASSLDRETQYF
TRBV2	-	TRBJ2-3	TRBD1	TGTGCCAGCTCCAGAACAGGGGCCGACACAGATACGCAGTATTTT	CASSRTGADTDTQYF
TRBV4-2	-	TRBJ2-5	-	TGTGCCAGCAGCCAAGATAGGGGGGGGCAAGAGACCCAGTACTTC	CASSQDRGGQETQYF
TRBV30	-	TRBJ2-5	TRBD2	TGTGCCTGGAGTCCCGGGAGGACGGAGACCCAGTACTTC	CAWSPGRTETQYF
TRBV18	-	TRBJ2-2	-	TGTGCCAGCTCACCACCGTTAGGACCTTGGACCGGGGAGCTGTTTTTT	CASSPPLGPWTGELFF
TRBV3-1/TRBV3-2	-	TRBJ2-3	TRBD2	TGTGCCAGCAGCCAACAACTAGCGGGCACAGATACGCAGTATTTT	CASSQQLAGTDTQYF
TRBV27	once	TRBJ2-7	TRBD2	TGTGCCAGCAGTTTATCTGGCCTAGCGGTCTCCTACGAGCAGTACTTC	CASSLSGLAVSYEQYF
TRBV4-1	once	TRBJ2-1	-	TGCGCCAGCAGCCTGATGAACTACAATGAGCAGTTCTTC	CASSLMNYNEQFF
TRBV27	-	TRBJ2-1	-	TGTGCCAGCAGTTTTTGGGCTAGCCGCAACAATGAGCAGTTCTTC	CASSFWASRNNEQFF
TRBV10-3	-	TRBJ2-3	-	TGTGCCATCAGTGTGGGGACCGCACAAGATACGCAGTATTTT	CAISVGTAQDTQYF
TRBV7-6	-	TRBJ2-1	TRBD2	TGTGCCAGCAGCTTAGGTACGAGCGGGAGCTCCTACAATGAGCAGTTCTTC	CASSLGTSGSSYNEQFF
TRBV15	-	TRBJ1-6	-	TGTGCCACCAGCCCAAGCAGGGGTTTCGATAATTCACCCCTCCACTTT	CATSPSRGFDNSPLHF